This T cell receptor (beta chain) came from a study of T cell repertoires in cytomegalovirus infection. About the study: Both a matching HLA type and CMV infection were indicated by public TCR beta signatures. Study-wide points: HLA-C-restricted TCR beta clonotypes specific for CMV led the ex vivo response. Cumulative public TCR beta family frequency identified carriers of CMV plus the relevant HLA.

TCRdb passed the reads through MiXCR, listing each CDR3 protein once. This table has hundreds of thousands of distinct CDR3 sequences, roughly 30% appearing once. Germline V gene lookup returns CDR1 SGHDN and CDR2 FVKESK. The CDR3 contains 13 residues. Trimming took off 1 base at V and 2 bases at J, with 6 bases between the two ends. This clonotype has a handful of counts. No antigen is known for it. The V gene is TRBV14, the J gene TRBJ2-7; D gene ambiguous. The specimen comprised cultured CD8+ T cells from PBMCs, sampled from culture after CMV antigen stimulation. This sequence originates from a human donor in good health (CMV status not recorded). Some clones in this sample may be carry-over from other donors' samples. CDR3 in DNA: TGTGCCAGCAGCCAAGCTGCAGCCTACGAGCAGTACTTC. It yields the protein CASSQAAAYEQYF.